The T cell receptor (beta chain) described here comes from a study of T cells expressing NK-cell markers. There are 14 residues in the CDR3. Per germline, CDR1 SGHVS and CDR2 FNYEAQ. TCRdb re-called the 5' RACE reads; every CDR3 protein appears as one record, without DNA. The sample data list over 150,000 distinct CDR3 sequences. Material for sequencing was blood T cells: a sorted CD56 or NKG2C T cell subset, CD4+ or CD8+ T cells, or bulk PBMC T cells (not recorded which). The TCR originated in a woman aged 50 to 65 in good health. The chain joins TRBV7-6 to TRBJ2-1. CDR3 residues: CASSFPTLLEEQFF.